Listed below are T cell receptor beta chains from one sample, sequenced in a study of blood T cells in healthy people across ages. TCRdb reprocessed the 5' RACE reads with MiXCR, giving one entry per CDR3 protein. The data show some 800,000 distinct CDR3 sequences, approximately 44% seen once. Sequenced input: blood. The source is a man between 60 and 75 years old in good health. Both conserved end residues are part of each CDR3. A D gene is named only where the DNA matches it firmly. Size tells how often a clone was seen (once, few, many) or the class of an expanded clone, and some rows leave it out.

CASRLQGSRPDTQYF	TGCGCCAGCAGGCTACAGGGGTCGAGGCCAGATACGCAGTATTTT	TRBD1	once	TRBV4-1	TRBJ2-3
CASTLEQGAYEQYF	TGTGCCAGCACCCTTGAACAGGGGGCCTACGAGCAGTACTTC	TRBD1	NA	TRBV2	TRBJ2-7
CASSQFMNSPLHF	TGTGCCAGCAGCCAATTTATGAATTCACCCCTCCACTTT	NA	NA	TRBV16	TRBJ1-6
CASSPIGRADTQYF	TGCGCCAGCAGCCCCATTGGGAGAGCAGATACGCAGTATTTT	NA	NA	TRBV5-1	TRBJ2-3
CSVVGRNTEAFF	TGCAGCGTTGTCGGCAGGAACACTGAAGCTTTCTTT	NA	few	TRBV29-1	TRBJ1-1
CASSLIPGTGANVLTF	TGCGCCAGCAGCTTGATCCCGGGGACTGGGGCCAACGTCCTGACTTTC	NA	few	TRBV5-1	TRBJ2-6
CASSSGTGPDNEQYF	TGTGCCAGCAGCTCCGGGACAGGGCCTGACAATGAGCAGTACTTC	TRBD1	NA	TRBV5-4	TRBJ2-7
CASSLSGGATGELFF	TGTGCCAGCAGCCTTAGCGGGGGGGCCACCGGGGAGCTGTTTTTT	TRBD2	NA	TRBV9	TRBJ2-2
CASSPGQASLYEQYF	TGTGCCAGCAGCCCCGGCCAGGCATCGCTTTACGAGCAGTACTTC	NA	few	TRBV11-3	TRBJ2-7
CAIRKQGMGTEAFF	TGTGCCATCAGAAAACAGGGTATGGGCACTGAAGCTTTCTTT	NA	few	TRBV10-3	TRBJ1-1
CASSPTSDQQETQYF	TGTGCCAGCAGTCCTACTAGCGATCAACAAGAGACCCAGTACTTC	TRBD2	NA	TRBV5-4	TRBJ2-5
CASSRTSGGRNEQFF	TGTGCCAGCAGTCGGACTAGCGGGGGGAGAAATGAGCAGTTCTTC	TRBD2	NA	TRBV6-2/TRBV6-3	TRBJ2-1
CSALQRGGWNEQFF	TGCAGTGCTCTTCAGCGGGGGGGATGGAATGAGCAGTTCTTC	TRBD2	few	TRBV20-1	TRBJ2-1
CAISDGAPIDTQYF	TGTGCCATCAGTGACGGGGCCCCAATAGATACGCAGTATTTT	NA	once	TRBV10-3	TRBJ2-3
CASSYSRLIYEQYF	TGTGCCAGCAGTTACTCGAGGTTGATTTACGAGCAGTACTTC	NA	few	TRBV6-2/TRBV6-3	TRBJ2-7
CASSLAHTRGGGNEQFF	TGTGCCAGCAGCTTAGCACACACGCGGGGGGGCGGGAATGAGCAGTTCTTC	TRBD2	NA	TRBV7-8	TRBJ2-1
CASSTQGAQPQHF	TGTGCCAGCAGCACCCAGGGGGCTCAGCCCCAGCATTTT	TRBD1	few	TRBV7-6	TRBJ1-5
CAWSVLSETQFF	TGTGCCTGGAGTGTACTCTCAGAGACCCAGTTCTTC	NA	NA	TRBV30	TRBJ2-1
CASSPTQPTNEKLFF	TGTGCCAGCAGCCCCACTCAACCAACTAATGAAAAACTGTTTTTT	NA	NA	TRBV6-5	TRBJ1-4
CASSESSGRNTQYF	TGTGCCAGCAGTGAATCCAGCGGGAGAAATACGCAGTATTTT	TRBD2	NA	TRBV2	TRBJ2-3
CSARWELYEQYF	TGCAGTGCTAGGTGGGAACTCTACGAGCAGTACTTC	NA	few	TRBV20-1	TRBJ2-7
CASSYSFTSGESTDTQYF	TGTGCCAGCAGTTACTCCTTCACTAGCGGGGAAAGCACAGATACGCAGTATTTT	TRBD2	NA	TRBV6-2/TRBV6-3	TRBJ2-3
CATSRVRTAEDTQYF	TGTGCCACCAGCAGAGTAAGGACTGCGGAGGATACGCAGTATTTT	NA	NA	TRBV15	TRBJ2-3
CASSVEGGSEAFF	TGCGCCAGCAGCGTTGAGGGCGGGTCTGAAGCTTTCTTT	NA	few	TRBV5-1	TRBJ1-1
CASSYDIAYEQYF	TGTGCCAGCAGTTACGACATAGCCTACGAGCAGTACTTC	NA	NA	TRBV6-2/TRBV6-3	TRBJ2-7
CASSFAGSYEQYF	TGTGCCAGCAGCTTCGCAGGTTCCTACGAGCAGTACTTC	NA	few	TRBV7-9	TRBJ2-7
CASSTGHVSMGYTF	TGTGCCAGCAGCACCGGACATGTGTCTATGGGCTACACCTTC	NA	few	TRBV7-2	TRBJ1-2
CASRGDSNSNQPQHF	TGTGCCAGCAGGGGGGACAGCAATAGCAATCAGCCCCAGCATTTT	TRBD1	NA	TRBV12-3/TRBV12-4	TRBJ1-5
CASSSRGKTSPYNEQFF	TGTGCCAGCAGTTCGAGAGGAAAGACTAGCCCCTACAATGAGCAGTTCTTC	TRBD2	few	TRBV11-3	TRBJ2-1
CASSQETRPTDTQYF	TGTGCCAGCAGCCAAGAGACTAGACCCACAGATACGCAGTATTTT	NA	NA	TRBV3-1	TRBJ2-3
CASSPGQKQETQYF	TGTGCCAGCAGCCCGGGACAGAAACAAGAGACCCAGTACTTC	TRBD1	NA	TRBV28	TRBJ2-5
CASSPEEGLFTDTQYF	TGTGCCAGCAGCCCGGAAGAGGGACTGTTTACAGATACGCAGTATTTT	NA	NA	TRBV7-9	TRBJ2-3
CASIPVSGAPYEQFF	TGTGCCAGCATCCCTGTTAGCGGCGCGCCCTACGAGCAGTTCTTC	NA	NA	TRBV7-2	TRBJ2-1
CASSLHGMSSYNSPLHF	TGTGCCAGCAGTCTACACGGAATGAGCTCCTATAATTCACCCCTCCACTTT	NA	many	TRBV28	TRBJ1-6
CASWGGTAYEQYF	TGTGCCAGCTGGGGAGGGACCGCCTACGAGCAGTACTTC	TRBD2	NA	TRBV2	TRBJ2-7
CASSLVQREETQYF	TGTGCCAGCAGCTTAGTCCAGCGGGAAGAGACCCAGTACTTC	NA	NA	TRBV7-9	TRBJ2-5
CASRRLAGSKETQYF	TGTGCCAGCAGACGACTAGCGGGGAGCAAAGAGACCCAGTACTTC	TRBD2	NA	TRBV6-5	TRBJ2-5
CASADRSRADTQYF	TGTGCCAGCGCCGACAGGTCACGCGCAGATACGCAGTATTTT	NA	few	TRBV7-2	TRBJ2-3
CASSLGQASGYTF	TGTGCCAGCAGTTTAGGGCAGGCTTCCGGCTACACCTTC	NA	NA	TRBV27	TRBJ1-2
CASSYLEGISPLHF	TGTGCCAGCAGTTACCTGGAGGGGATCTCACCCCTCCACTTT	NA	NA	TRBV6-5	TRBJ1-6